Detailed here is one T cell receptor beta chain. The CDR3 totals 14 residues. Germline CDR1 and CDR2: LGHNA and YSLEER. The V end was cut by 0 bases, the J end by 3 bases, with 9 bases between. In the naive CD8 group, cells lacked CD45RO and were positively selected for CCR7, so terminally differentiated effector memory CD45RA+ cells were left out. Measured with immunoSEQ multiplex PCR; TCRdb has only the in-frame clones, and not every one. Of 1.5 million to 2.5 million clones listed, over 85% were seen once; the top ten hold roughly 1%. This entry comes from a study of shared clonotypes between healthy human individuals. Study background: Each donor's CD8 memory used one plate, CD8 naive two, each CD4 subset three.

Input material: naive CD8+ T cells sorted from blood. The V gene is TRBV4-3, the J gene TRBJ2-7, with unresolved D. The TCR sequence derives from a man between 18 and 35 years old in good health. CDR3 amino acids: CASSQDSLYYEQYF. CDR3 nucleotides: TGCGCCAGCAGCCAAGATAGTCTGTACTACGAGCAGTACTTC.